Presented here are 14 T cell receptor beta chains from one specimen sequenced in a study of cytomegalovirus exposure and HLA in healthy donors. Clones were sequenced by immunoSEQ multiplex PCR, and TCRdb holds only the in-frame ones, with some missing. The sample shows some 250,000 clones, around 91% of them seen only once. The sequenced material came from PBMCs. These receptor sequences come from a woman between 18 and 29 years old in good health and CMV-seronegative.

The chain carries TRBV6-5 and TRBJ2-7, with D perhaps TRBD1 (6 bases). Germline assignment: CDR1 MNHEY and CDR2 SVGAGI. The CDR3 has 15 residues. The V end was cut by 4 bases, the J end by 0 bases, with 13 bases between. Here the CDR3 DNA reads TGTGCCAGCAGTTTGTTGGACAGCAGCTCCTACGAGCAGTACTTC. This translates into CASSLLDSSSYEQYF.

This chain links TRBV28 with TRBJ2-7; the D is unclear. The V and J ends lost 1 base and 4 bases respectively, with 8 bases between them. The CDR3 runs 13 residues. Germline CDR1 and CDR2: MDHEN and SYDVKM. CDR3 sequence: CASSLSQDYEQYF. DNA for the CDR3: TGTGCCAGCAGTTTATCCCAGGATTACGAGCAGTACTTC.

The chain links TRBV4-1 to TRBJ1-2, with D possibly TRBD1 on 6 matching bases. The CDR3 runs to 18 residues. The V end lost 3 bases, the J end lost 5 bases, and 25 bases lay between the germline ends. Per the germline V gene, CDR1 is MGHRA and CDR2 is YSYEKL. The CDR3 is CASSQGAGDRDGLYGYTF. The CDR3 nucleotides are TGCGCCAGCAGCCAGGGGGCTGGGGACCGGGACGGCCTATATGGCTACACCTTC.

The sample holds a few counts of this clone. The chain is built from TRBV19 and TRBJ2-7; 10 bases line up with TRBD1. Germline CDR1 is LNHDA and CDR2 is SQIVND (reference sequence). The CDR3 is 13 residues long. Germline trimming cut 3 bases from V and 5 bases from J; bases unmatched to any gene: 1. Here the CDR3 reads CASSMGTGDEQYF. The CDR3 DNA reads TGTGCCAGTAGTATGGGGACAGGGGACGAGCAGTACTTC.

This clone showed up just once. The chain carries TRBV4-3 and TRBJ2-7; TRBD1 aligns across 7 bases. CDR3 size: 17 residues. The germline gives CDR1 LGHNA, CDR2 YSLEER. The junction had 12 bases not matched to a gene; V was cut back by 1 base and J by 3 bases. The CDR3 here is CASSQGVAGTVYYEQYF. The CDR3 DNA follows: TGCGCCAGCAGCCAAGGCGTTGCTGGGACAGTCTACTACGAGCAGTACTTC.

This sequence joins TRBV7-6 and TRBJ2-5, with D perhaps matching TRBD2 (6 bases). Trimming left V 5 bases short and J 2 bases short, with 12 bases between. The CDR3 runs to 14 residues. Germline V CDR1 and CDR2: SGHVS, FNYEAQ. For the CDR3, the DNA is TGTGCCAGCAGCCCGAAGACTAGGCAAGAGACCCAGTACTTC. Its translation is CASSPKTRQETQYF.

This chain joins TRBV12-5 and TRBJ2-3; maybe TRBD2 (5 bases). The CDR3 contains 15 residues. CDR1 LGHNT and CDR2 FRNRAP come from the germline V gene. V gave up 1 base and J gave up 2 bases, with 10 bases separating them. The CDR3 region is CASGLGSGNTDTQYF. Written as DNA, the CDR3 is TGTGCTAGTGGTTTGGGGAGCGGAAACACAGATACGCAGTATTTT.

The chain carries TRBV23-1 and TRBJ2-7; TRBD1 matches at 7 bases. TRBV23-1 is reported as an ORF; its role is uncertain. With V trimmed by 4 bases and J by 7 bases, 10 bases remained unmatched. The CDR3 spans 14 residues. CDR3 DNA sequence: TGCGCCAGCAGTCTCAATTCCGCGGACAGGGAGCAGTACGTC. Protein product: CASSLNSADREQYV.

The rearrangement uses TRBV28 and TRBJ2-7, with D perhaps TRBD1 (5 bases). The CDR3 is 15 residues long. Trimming shortened V by 7 bases and J by 0 bases, and 16 bases separated the two germline ends. Germline assignment: CDR1 MDHEN and CDR2 SYDVKM. CDR3 DNA sequence: TGTGCCAGCACCTGGGGCGCTCTAGACTCCTACGAGCAGTACTTC. Its translation is CASTWGALDSYEQYF.

The J gene is TRBJ2-2, the V gene TRBV18, with D possibly matching TRBD1 (5 bases). Germline CDR1 KGHSH, CDR2 LQKENI. V was clipped by 6 bases and J by 3 bases, with 11 bases between them. The CDR3 has 14 amino acids. CDR3 amino acids: CASSGAVDTGELFF. As DNA, the CDR3 is TGTGCCAGCTCTGGGGCCGTGGACACCGGGGAGCTGTTTTTT.

The table lists this clone with a few counts. V usage is TRBV5-6 and J usage is TRBJ1-6; a weak D match, TRBD1 (5 bases). This CDR3 contains 12 residues. The V end lost 5 bases, the J end lost 18 bases, and 18 bases lay between the germline ends. Germline V gene data show CDR1 as SGHDT and CDR2 as YYEEEE. CDR3 DNA: TGTGCCAGCAGTTCCGCCGGGGGGTATGGCCACTTT. It specifies CASSSAGGYGHF.

V gene TRBV5-4 combines with J gene TRBJ2-3, with 11 bases identical to TRBD2. J lost 2 bases, V lost 4 bases, and 6 bases had no gene match. Germline CDR1 reads SGHNT; CDR2 reads YYREEE (reference sequence). This CDR3 comprises 16 residues. CDR3 region: CASSPRLAGPTDTQYF. DNA for the CDR3: TGTGCCAGCAGCCCGCGACTAGCGGGGCCCACAGATACGCAGTATTTT.

In the case of this clone: The same CDR3 can be traced to other DNA sequences in this sample. CDR3 region: CASSSQGTGNTIYF. The CDR3 nucleotides read TGTGCCAGCAGCTCACAGGGGACGGGAAACACCATATATTTT. The V gene is TRBV5-4, the J gene TRBJ1-3, with 7 nucleotides matching TRBD1. CDR3 length equals 14 residues. Germline V gene lookup returns CDR1 SGHNT and CDR2 YYREEE (reference sequence). The V gene end was trimmed by 3 bases and the J gene end by 4 bases; junction bases not matched to a gene: 4.

The chain couples TRBV27 to TRBJ2-7; D possibly corresponds to TRBD1 (6 bases). Trimming left V 3 bases short and J 3 bases short, with 18 bases between. Germline assignment: CDR1 MNHEY and CDR2 SMNVEV (reference sequence). This CDR3 comprises 16 residues. DNA of the CDR3: TGTGCCAGCAGTTTCTCTTTCAGGGACACATACTACGAGCAGTACTTC. Amino acid sequence: CASSFSFRDTYYEQYF.